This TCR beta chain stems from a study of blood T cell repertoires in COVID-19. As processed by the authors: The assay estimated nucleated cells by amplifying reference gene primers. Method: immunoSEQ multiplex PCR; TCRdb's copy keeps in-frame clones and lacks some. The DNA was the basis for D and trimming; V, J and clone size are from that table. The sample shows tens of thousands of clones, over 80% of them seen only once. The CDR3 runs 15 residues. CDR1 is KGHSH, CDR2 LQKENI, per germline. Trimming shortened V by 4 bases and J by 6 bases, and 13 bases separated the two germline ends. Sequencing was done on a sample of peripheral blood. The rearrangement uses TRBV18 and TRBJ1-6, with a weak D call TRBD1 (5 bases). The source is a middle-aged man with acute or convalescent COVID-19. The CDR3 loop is CASSLQGSGNSPLHF. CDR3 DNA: TGTGCCAGCTCACTCCAGGGTAGCGGTAATTCACCCCTCCACTTT.